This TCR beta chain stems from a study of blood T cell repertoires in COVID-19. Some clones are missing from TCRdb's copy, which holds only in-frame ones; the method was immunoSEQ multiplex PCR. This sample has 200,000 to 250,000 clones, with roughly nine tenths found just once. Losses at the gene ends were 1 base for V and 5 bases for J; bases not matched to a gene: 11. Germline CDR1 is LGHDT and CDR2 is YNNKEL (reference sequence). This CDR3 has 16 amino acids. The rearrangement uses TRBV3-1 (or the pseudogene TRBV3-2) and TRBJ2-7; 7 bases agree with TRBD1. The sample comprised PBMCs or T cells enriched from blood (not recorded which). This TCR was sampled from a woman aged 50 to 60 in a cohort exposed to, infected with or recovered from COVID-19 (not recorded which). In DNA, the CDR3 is TGTGCCAGCAGCCAAGCTTGGACAGGAGGAATTCACGAGCAGTACTTC. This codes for CASSQAWTGGIHEQYF.